The 27 T cell receptor beta chains reported below all come from one sample, sequenced in a study of vaccination effects on CD4 cells after COVID-19. Sequenced by immunoSEQ multiplex PCR; TCRdb stores in-frame clones only, minus some. This sample has about 61,000 clones; roughly 79% occur once, and the top ten carry 2.5%. The antigens of these receptors remain unknown. The ViraFEST assay expanded antigen-specific CD4+ T cells with viral peptide pools before sequencing. At the end of 10 days of culture, CD4+ T cells were isolated. Here the sequenced sample was CD4+ T cells from PBMCs cultured with HCoV-229E spike peptides, taken before COVID-19 vaccination. These TCRs come from a human donor who received a COVID-19 vaccine.

The rearrangement links TRBV6-4 to TRBJ1-2; the match to TRBD1 covers 7 bases. Germline values: CDR1 MRHNA, CDR2 SNTAGT. This CDR3 region has 15 residues. The J segment lost 4 bases and the V segment lost 4 bases, leaving 9 bases of the junction unmatched. CDR3 region: CASSVGRGSGYGYTF. The CDR3 DNA sequence: TGTGCCAGCAGTGTCGGCAGGGGGTCGGGCTATGGCTACACCTTC.

This clone appeared once. The chain is built from TRBV19 and TRBJ1-2; 7 nucleotides agree with TRBD1. This CDR3 contains 14 residues. CDR1 LNHDA and CDR2 SQIVND come from the germline V gene (reference sequence). J was trimmed by 8 bases and V by 9 bases; bases with no gene match: 15. Here the CDR3 DNA reads TGTGCCAGCACTCCGTCCAGACAGGGAAAAGGCTACACCTTC. The encoded protein is CASTPSRQGKGYTF.

The chain links TRBV5-1 to TRBJ1-3; D is possibly TRBD1 (6 bases). This CDR3 has 15 amino acids. V dropped 2 bases and J dropped 0 bases, with 9 bases sitting between them. Germline-derived CDR1 and CDR2 are SGHRS and YFSETQ. The CDR3 sequence: CASSLQQGSGNTIYF. DNA of the CDR3: TGCGCCAGCAGCTTACAACAGGGCTCTGGAAACACCATATATTTT.

This clone was picked up one time. This chain uses TRBV6-5 with TRBJ1-1; possible D gene TRBD1, 5 bases. From germline, CDR1 is MNHEY and CDR2 SVGAGI. Trimming removed 5 bases at V and 10 bases at J, with 17 bases between. The CDR3 runs to 13 residues. CDR3 nucleotides: TGTGCCAGCAGTACGGATATGGCGCAGGGAGCTTTCTTT. Its translation is CASSTDMAQGAFF.

The chain recombines TRBV2 with TRBJ2-7, with a weak D call TRBD1 (6 bases). The CDR3 is 12 residues long. Trimming stripped 7 bases from V and 4 bases from J, with 11 bases between. The germline V gene has CDR1 SNHLY and CDR2 FYNNEI. The CDR3 here is CASTRGPYEQYV. DNA of the CDR3: TGTGCCAGCACCAGGGGACCTTACGAGCAGTACGTC.

The chain recombines TRBV5-1 with TRBJ2-1; TRBD2 agrees at 7 bases. The CDR3 has 15 residues. CDR1 SGHRS and CDR2 YFSETQ come from the germline V gene. The V gene end was trimmed by 5 bases and the J gene end by 4 bases; junction bases not matched to a gene: 9. The CDR3 DNA sequence: TGCGCCAGCAGTCGGGTGGGGGGGGATTACAATGAGCAGTTCTTC. Translating it yields CASSRVGGDYNEQFF.

The gene calls are TRBV7-8 and TRBJ1-5, with D maybe TRBD1 (6 bases). The germline V and J ends were trimmed by 5 bases and 4 bases, with 15 bases remaining between them. The CDR3 spans 15 residues. The germline CDR1 and CDR2 sequences are SGHVS and FQNEAQ. The CDR3, as DNA: TGTGCCAGCAGCGGGGGAACAGGGTGGAATCAGCCCCAGCATTTT. This codes for CASSGGTGWNQPQHF.

The genes are TRBV11-2 and TRBJ1-1, with D tentatively TRBD1 (6 bases). The CDR3 is 14 amino acids. Trimming took off 6 bases at V and 6 bases at J, with 17 bases between the two ends. Germline V gene sequence: CDR1 SGHAT, CDR2 FQNNGV. DNA of the CDR3: TGTGCCAGCAGTCGTAGTGGAGGGGGGCCTGAAGCTTTCTTT. Its translation is CASSRSGGGPEAFF.

The genes are TRBV24-1 and TRBJ2-3; no definite D call. Trimming shortened V by 1 base and J by 1 base, and 11 bases separated the two germline ends. CDR1 KGHDR and CDR2 SFDVKD come from the germline V gene. The CDR3 contains 16 residues. The CDR3 nucleotides read TGTGCCACCAGTGATTTTCGGCGAGGTCGCACAGATACGCAGTATTTT. It is translated as CATSDFRRGRTDTQYF.

This CDR3 reads CASSLGQGPGANVLTF. As DNA, the CDR3 is TGTGCCAGCTCACTCGGACAGGGTCCTGGGGCCAACGTCCTGACTTTC. V usage is TRBV18 and J usage is TRBJ2-6; 8 bases fit TRBD1. Germline trimming cut 4 bases from V and 2 bases from J; bases unmatched to any gene: 4. The CDR3 is 16 residues long. From germline, CDR1 is KGHSH and CDR2 LQKENI.

This clone was observed a few times. The V call is TRBV6-5, the J call TRBJ2-2; D is possibly TRBD1 or TRBD2 (5 bases each). This CDR3 spans 15 amino acids. Germline V gene sequence: CDR1 MNHEY, CDR2 SVGAGI. Trimming removed 6 bases from V and 0 bases from J, with 11 bases in between. CDR3 residues: CASSPGTANTGELFF. For the CDR3, the DNA is TGTGCCAGCAGCCCCGGGACGGCGAACACCGGGGAGCTGTTTTTT.

Of note for this clone: One end of the junction does not line up with germline, which may come from a read error. The chain recombines TRBV29-1 with TRBJ2-1; 7 bases agree with TRBD2. The CDR3 totals 13 residues. CDR1 and CDR2 from the germline V gene are SQVTM and ANQGSEA. The DNA for the CDR3 is TGCAGCGTTATGACTAGCTCCCACAATGAGCAGTTCTTC. Residues: CSVMTSSHNEQFF.

J is TRBJ2-6 and V is TRBV6-2 or TRBV6-3; D may be TRBD1 (6 bases). The CDR3 sequence is 15 residues long. The V and J ends lost 4 bases and 0 bases respectively, with 7 bases between them. From germline, CDR1 is MNHEY and CDR2 SVGEGT. The CDR3 DNA reads as TGTGCCAGCAGTTTAGGGGGCTCTGGGGCCAACGTCCTGACTTTC. It yields the protein CASSLGGSGANVLTF.

The J gene is TRBJ2-2, the V gene TRBV5-6; D is possibly TRBD1 (6 bases). The V end was cut by 4 bases, the J end by 8 bases, with 18 bases between. This CDR3 spans 15 amino acids. Germline-derived CDR1 and CDR2 are SGHDT and YYEEEE. The CDR3 coding sequence is TGTGCCAGCAGCCCCCCCGGGACACTTAGAGGGGAGCTGTTTTTT. Translating it yields CASSPPGTLRGELFF.

V and J are TRBV6-6 and TRBJ2-2; no reliable D call. The CDR3 has 13 residues. Trimming shortened V by 7 bases and J by 7 bases, and 13 bases separated the two germline ends. Germline-derived CDR1 and CDR2 are MNHNY and SVGAGI (reference sequence). In DNA form, the CDR3 reads TGTGCCAGCAACCTAGGTGTTAGCGGGGAGCTGTTTTTT. It yields the protein CASNLGVSGELFF.

The rearrangement links TRBV9 to TRBJ1-6; D may be TRBD1 (5 bases). V lost 5 bases to trimming and J lost 11 bases, with 17 bases between them. CDR3 size: 14 residues. CDR1 is SGDLS, CDR2 YYNGEE, per germline. CDR3: CASSNLRELAPLHF. The DNA for the CDR3 is TGTGCCAGCAGTAATCTCAGGGAACTGGCACCCCTCCACTTT.

The CDR3 coding sequence is TGCGCCAGCAGCTGGTTTCCGGGACAGGGGATCCCCGGGGAGCTGTTTTTT. Translating it yields CASSWFPGQGIPGELFF. The J gene is TRBJ2-2, the V gene TRBV5-1, with 10 bases that match TRBD1. V was clipped by 3 bases and J by 6 bases; unmatched bases: 11. This CDR3 is built from 17 residues. CDR1 SGHRS and CDR2 YFSETQ come from the germline V gene. The full variable domain, its missing parts supplied by reference TRBV5-1 and TRBJ2-2, is KAGVTQTPRYLIKTRGQQVTLSCSPISGHRSVSWYQQTPGQGLQFLFEYFSETQRNKGNFPGRFSGRQFSNSRSEMNVSTLELGDSALYLCASSWFPGQGIPGELFFGEGSRLTVL.

The rearrangement links TRBV3-1 (or the pseudogene TRBV3-2) to TRBJ1-1; 7 bases line up with TRBD1. The CDR3 sequence is 17 residues long. Germline lookup yields CDR1 LGHDT and CDR2 YNNKEL (reference sequence). J was trimmed by 1 base and V by 1 base; bases with no gene match: 9. Here the CDR3 reads CASSQVGTAAKNTEAFF. The CDR3 nucleotides are TGTGCCAGCAGCCAAGTGGGGACAGCAGCTAAGAACACTGAAGCTTTCTTT.

J is TRBJ2-1 and V is TRBV19, with D possibly being TRBD1 or TRBD2 (6 bases each). Trimming pared 10 bases from V and 7 bases from J, leaving 23 bases between. The CDR3 totals 15 residues. The germline gives CDR1 LNHDA, CDR2 SQIVND (reference sequence). The CDR3 here is CATSPPGARWNEQFF. DNA for the CDR3: TGTGCCACCTCCCCCCCGGGGGCCAGGTGGAATGAGCAGTTCTTC.

The chain uses TRBV5-1 and TRBJ1-1, with no clear D. The CDR3 loop spans 13 amino acids. The germline CDR1 and CDR2 sequences are SGHRS and YFSETQ. V was cut by 0 bases and J by 4 bases, with 7 bases left in between. CDR3 DNA sequence: TGCGCCAGCAGCTTGGAGCTTGGCACTGAAGCTTTCTTT. Translated: CASSLELGTEAFF.

This clone has just a few counts. The chain uses TRBV4-1 and TRBJ1-5; unclear D gene. The germline gives CDR1 MGHRA, CDR2 YSYEKL. This CDR3 has 14 amino acids. The V end lost 1 base, the J end lost 0 bases, and 4 bases lay between the germline ends. CDR3 DNA sequence: TGCGCCAGCAGCCAAGTGGGTAGCAATCAGCCCCAGCATTTT. It is translated as CASSQVGSNQPQHF.

CDR3 sequence: CASSKEGKSSYEQYV. The CDR3 bases are TGTGCCAGCAGCAAAGAAGGGAAAAGCTCCTACGAGCAGTACGTC. The chain combines TRBV21-1 with TRBJ2-7. TRBV21-1 is shown as a pseudogene. The CDR3 has 15 residues.

The rearrangement uses TRBV28 and TRBJ1-4, with a weak D call TRBD1 (5 bases). The CDR3 spans 16 residues. Germline CDR1 MDHEN, CDR2 SYDVKM. V was cut by 1 base and J by 7 bases, with 16 bases left in between. The chain's CDR3 is CASSLFSGTGGEKLFF. In DNA form, the CDR3 reads TGTGCCAGCAGTTTATTCTCCGGGACCGGGGGTGAAAAACTGTTTTTT.

V is TRBV6-5 and J is TRBJ1-2, with TRBD1 matching over 7 bases. CDR3 size: 15 residues. V lost 6 bases and J lost 6; bases outside the gene matches: 13. Germline V gene data show CDR1 as MNHEY and CDR2 as SVGAGI. The CDR3 nucleotides are TGTGCCAGCAGACCCCCCGACAGGGAGAGTCATGGCTACACCTTC. Encoded protein: CASRPPDRESHGYTF.

The V gene is TRBV11-2, the J gene TRBJ1-2, with a possible D match to TRBD1 (5 bases). In germline, CDR1 is SGHAT, CDR2 FQNNGV. V was cut by 5 bases and J by 5 bases, with 18 bases left in between. The CDR3 loop spans 15 amino acids. CDR3 region: CASSIPTPGGYGYTF. The CDR3 bases are TGTGCCAGCAGCATCCCTACCCCCGGGGGTTATGGCTACACCTTC.

This clone was detected a few times. This sequence joins TRBV5-5 and TRBJ1-1; a weak D match, TRBD1 (5 bases). Per the germline V gene, CDR1 is SGHKS and CDR2 is YYEKEE (reference sequence). Trimming took 4 bases from V and 1 from J, leaving 8 bases between them. This CDR3 region has 13 residues. CDR3 protein: CASSLDTNTEAFF. CDR3 sequence (DNA): TGTGCCAGCAGCCTGGACACGAACACTGAAGCTTTCTTT.

The rearrangement joins TRBV5-8 to TRBJ2-7, with a tentative D call TRBD2 (7 bases). V lost 3 bases and J lost 0, with 16 bases in between. CDR3 size: 16 residues. The germline gives CDR1 SGHTS, CDR2 YDEGEE. CDR3 sequence (DNA): TGTGCCAGCAGCTCGGGGGGCGGGGTCCACTCCTACGAGCAGTACGTC. Amino acids: CASSSGGGVHSYEQYV.